Listed here is a single T cell receptor beta chain. The CDR3 length is 14 residues. The V end lost 5 bases, the J end lost 0 bases, and 12 bases lay between the germline ends. The V gene's germline CDR1 is SGHRS and CDR2 YFSETQ. This specimen comes from a study of cytomegalovirus exposure and HLA in healthy donors. Study at large: Among fewer than 500 genotyped donors, around 77% fell in the Caucasian-associated ancestry cluster.

PCR employed 60 Vbeta and 13 Jbeta primers. Here immunoSEQ multiplex PCR was the method, and the copy in TCRdb shows in-frame clones only, minus some. The repertoire holds tens of thousands of clones, with around three quarters as singletons. The V and J genes are TRBV5-1 and TRBJ2-7; D is uncertain. The specimen was PBMCs. This TCR derives from a male donor in good health and CMV-seronegative. The CDR3 nucleotides read TGCGCCAGCAGATCAGCCCCAGGCTCCTACGAGCAGTACTTC. Its protein product is CASRSAPGSYEQYF.